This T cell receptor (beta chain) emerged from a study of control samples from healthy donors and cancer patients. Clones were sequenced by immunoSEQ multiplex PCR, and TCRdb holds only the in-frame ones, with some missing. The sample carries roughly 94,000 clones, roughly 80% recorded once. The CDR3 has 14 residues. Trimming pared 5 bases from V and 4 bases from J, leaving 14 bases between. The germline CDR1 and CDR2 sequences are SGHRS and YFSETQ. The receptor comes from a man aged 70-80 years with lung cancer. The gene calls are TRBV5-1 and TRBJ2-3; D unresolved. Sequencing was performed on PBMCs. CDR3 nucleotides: TGCGCCAGCAGTCCCGACACCCCGCCAGATACGCAGTATTTT. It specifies CASSPDTPPDTQYF.